The 32 T cell receptor beta chains below all came from one sample that was sequenced in a study of graft-versus-host responses after intestinal transplantation. Assay used: immunoSEQ multiplex PCR; TCRdb lists only in-frame clones, some missing. The data contain 35,000 to 40,000 clones, around four fifths of them singletons. The starting material was PBMCs, obtained about 1,000 days after transplant. The receptor set was obtained from a human patient who received an intestinal transplant, so some T cells may come from the graft donor.

The CDR3 sequence is CASTLASYYGELFF. The CDR3 nucleotides are TGTGCCAGCACCCTAGCGAGCTATTACGGGGAGCTGTTTTTT. V gene TRBV6-6 combines with J gene TRBJ2-2, with D perhaps matching TRBD2 (6 bases). CDR3 size: 14 residues. V lost 7 bases to trimming and J lost 7 bases, with 16 bases between them. The germline V gene has CDR1 MNHNY and CDR2 SVGAGI (reference sequence).

The chain is built from TRBV18 and TRBJ1-2; the D gene is possibly TRBD1 (5 bases). This CDR3 comprises 12 residues. The V gene's germline CDR1 is KGHSH and CDR2 LQKENI. The V end lost 2 bases, the J end lost 10 bases, and 11 bases lay between the germline ends. The CDR3 loop is CASSPGGTLYTF. The CDR3 DNA is TGTGCCAGCTCACCAGGAGGGACCCTCTACACCTTC.

The genes are TRBV7-6 and TRBJ2-3, with D possibly being TRBD2 (5 bases). Trimming cost V 2 bases and J 0 bases, with 9 bases left between them. There are 15 residues in the CDR3. Per the germline V gene, CDR1 is SGHVS and CDR2 is FNYEAQ. DNA for the CDR3: TGTGCCAGCAGCTTAATGACGGGAAGCACAGATACGCAGTATTTT. This sequence encodes CASSLMTGSTDTQYF. Filled out from reference TRBV7-6 and TRBJ2-3, the complete variable domain reads GAGVSQSPRYKVTKRGQDVALRCDPISGHVSLYWYRQALGQGPEFLTYFNYEAQQDKSGLPNDRFSAERPEGSISTLTIQRTEQRDSAMYRCASSLMTGSTDTQYFGPGTRLTVL.

This clone was seen a few times. The chain uses TRBV4-2 and TRBJ2-7; 8 bases map to TRBD2. The germline V gene encodes CDR1 LGHNA and CDR2 YNFKEQ. The ends lost 0 bases at V and 2 bases at J; junction bases unmatched: 3. This CDR3 spans 15 amino acids. Here the CDR3 reads CASSQDTGGPYEQYF. Written as DNA, the CDR3 is TGTGCCAGCAGCCAAGACACGGGGGGGCCCTACGAGCAGTACTTC.

This clone was detected only once. The rearrangement joins TRBV19 to TRBJ2-3; possible D gene TRBD1, 6 bases. The CDR3 is made up of 16 amino acids. V lost 3 bases and J 1 base, leaving 14 bases between the germline ends. Germline values: CDR1 LNHDA, CDR2 SQIVND (reference sequence). CDR3 sequence: CASSMGPSGGTDTQYF. The CDR3 DNA is TGTGCCAGTAGTATGGGACCCTCAGGGGGCACAGATACGCAGTATTTT.

The chain has TRBV19 and TRBJ1-5; D not resolved. The CDR3 runs 12 residues. Germline V gene sequence: CDR1 LNHDA, CDR2 SQIVND (reference sequence). The V end lost 3 bases, the J end lost 4 bases, and 4 bases lay between the germline ends. The DNA of the CDR3 is TGTGCCAGTAGTATCTTGAATCAGCCCCAGCATTTT. It is translated as CASSILNQPQHF.

The V gene is TRBV28, the J gene TRBJ2-4; 9 bases match TRBD1. From germline, CDR1 is MDHEN and CDR2 SYDVKM. V shed 8 bases, J shed 3 bases, and the junction held 11 bases outside the gene matches. This CDR3 contains 16 residues. The CDR3 is CASRLTGGAFKNIQYF. The CDR3 nucleotides read TGTGCCAGCCGTCTTACAGGGGGCGCCTTCAAAAACATTCAGTACTTC.

The chain recombines TRBV11-2 with TRBJ2-5, with 9 bases identical to TRBD2. CDR3 length equals 15 residues. Germline V gene lookup returns CDR1 SGHAT and CDR2 FQNNGV. V dropped 0 bases and J dropped 5; count of bases not matched to a gene: 4. In nucleotides, the CDR3 is TGTGCCAGCAGCTTAGATAGCGGGAGTGGGGAGACCCAGTACTTC. Protein sequence: CASSLDSGSGETQYF.

The chain joins TRBV6-1 to TRBJ1-1; TRBD1 aligns across 7 bases. Germline loops: CDR1 MNHNS, CDR2 SASEGT. Losses at the gene ends were 5 bases for V and 0 bases for J; bases not matched to a gene: 3. CDR3 size: 14 residues. The DNA of the CDR3 is TGTGCCAGCAGTTCACAGGGGATGAACACTGAAGCTTTCTTT. Encoded protein: CASSSQGMNTEAFF.

V is TRBV6-5 and J is TRBJ2-2, with 10 bases lining up with TRBD1. This CDR3 is built from 15 residues. Germline V gene data show CDR1 as MNHEY and CDR2 as SVGAGI. V trimming: 4 bases; J trimming: 6 bases; junction bases outside the gene matches: 5. The CDR3, as DNA: TGTGCCAGCAGTTCCGGGACAGGGGAGCCCGGGGAGCTGTTTTTT. Its translation is CASSSGTGEPGELFF.

This clone was counted a few times. The chain employs TRBV11-2 and TRBJ1-2; 7 bases match TRBD1. CDR3 length equals 14 residues. The germline V gene has CDR1 SGHAT and CDR2 FQNNGV. V lost 3 bases, J lost 8 bases, and 9 bases stayed unmatched. The CDR3 loop is CASSLATGVVGYTF. The CDR3 DNA reads as TGTGCCAGCAGCTTGGCTACAGGGGTAGTGGGCTACACCTTC.

The chain has TRBV7-6 and TRBJ2-1, with D uncertain. V lost 5 bases and J lost 7, with 15 bases in between. Germline V gene lookup returns CDR1 SGHVS and CDR2 FNYEAQ. The CDR3 extends over 14 amino acids. The CDR3 loop is CASSEIPLANEQFF. The CDR3 bases are TGTGCCAGCAGCGAAATCCCCTTAGCAAATGAGCAGTTCTTC.

This rearrangement joins TRBV6-1 to TRBJ1-5; 8 bases match TRBD1. This CDR3 has 15 amino acids. From germline, CDR1 is MNHNS and CDR2 SASEGT. Trimming cost V 4 bases and J 0 bases; bases outside gene matches: 2. The CDR3 here is CASSGGQASNQPQHF. The CDR3 DNA follows: TGTGCCAGCAGTGGGGGACAGGCTAGCAATCAGCCCCAGCATTTT.

This clone was counted a few times. V gene TRBV6-5 combines with J gene TRBJ1-2; maybe TRBD1 (6 bases). V was shortened by 2 bases and J by 5 bases, with 9 bases between the two germline ends. This CDR3 has 13 amino acids. Germline V gene lookup returns CDR1 MNHEY and CDR2 SVGAGI. The CDR3 loop is CASSYERGYGYTF. CDR3 nucleotides: TGTGCCAGCAGTTACGAGAGGGGGTATGGCTACACCTTC.

This chain links TRBV6-1 with TRBJ1-1; the D gene is possibly TRBD1 (5 bases). The CDR3 covers 15 residues. CDR1 and CDR2 from the germline V gene are MNHNS and SASEGT. Between the trimmed V and J ends, which lost 2 bases and 3 bases, there was a span of 13 bases. CDR3 nucleotide sequence: TGTGCCAGCAGTGAATATGGGGGGTTGCACACTGAAGCTTTCTTT. Its protein is CASSEYGGLHTEAFF.

The chain is built from TRBV27 and TRBJ2-1, with 10 bases lining up with TRBD1. Germline CDR1 reads MNHEY; CDR2 reads SMNVEV (reference sequence). The trim removed 3 bases at V and 9 bases at J, leaving 14 bases unmatched. The CDR3 runs to 17 residues. The CDR3 sequence is CASSFGPRGQGFGEQFF. CDR3 sequence (DNA): TGTGCCAGCAGTTTTGGACCCCGGGGACAGGGGTTCGGTGAGCAGTTCTTC.

This clone appeared a few times. This chain uses TRBV4-1 with TRBJ2-7; D gene uncertain. Trimming cost V 4 bases and J 3 bases, with 13 bases left between them. There are 14 residues in the CDR3. Germline loops: CDR1 MGHRA, CDR2 YSYEKL. CDR3 protein: CASSPESGDYEQYF. The CDR3 bases are TGCGCCAGCAGCCCAGAATCAGGCGACTACGAGCAGTACTTC.

The rearrangement links TRBV7-8 to TRBJ1-1; D possibly corresponds to TRBD1 (5 bases). Germline V gives CDR1 SGHVS, CDR2 FQNEAQ. V dropped 1 base and J dropped 4 bases, with 13 bases sitting between them. The CDR3 spans 15 residues. The CDR3 nucleotides read TGTGCCAGCAGCTTAGTCACAGGTGGGCGCACTGAAGCTTTCTTT. Protein sequence: CASSLVTGGRTEAFF. Together with reference TRBV7-8 and TRBJ1-1, the CDR3 gives the full variable domain: GAGVSQSPRYKVAKRGQDVALRCDPISGHVSLFWYQQALGQGPEFLTYFQNEAQLDKSGLPSDRFFAERPEGSVSTLKIQRTQQEDSAVYLCASSLVTGGRTEAFFGQGTRLTVV.

This clone appeared once. The J gene is TRBJ2-5, the V gene TRBV5-1; 14 positions match TRBD2. Germline trimming cut 3 bases from V and 4 bases from J; bases unmatched to any gene: 5. The CDR3 is 16 amino acids. The germline gives CDR1 SGHRS, CDR2 YFSETQ. CDR3 DNA sequence: TGCGCCAGCAGCTCCGGACTAGCGGGGGGTTTAGAGACCCAGTACTTC. Its translation is CASSSGLAGGLETQYF.

This clone was detected only a few times. The chain links TRBV6-1 to TRBJ2-7; no clear D. Trimming pared 4 bases from V and 0 bases from J, leaving 10 bases between. The germline V gene encodes CDR1 MNHNS and CDR2 SASEGT. The CDR3 extends over 14 amino acids. The CDR3 DNA reads TGTGCCAGCAGTGCCCTAATCGGCTCCTACGAGCAGTACTTC. Amino acids: CASSALIGSYEQYF.

This clone appeared a single time. CDR3 loop: CASRSQSTGGNEQFF. The CDR3 DNA follows: TGCGCCAGCCGTTCGCAGTCGACAGGGGGCAATGAGCAGTTCTTC. V is TRBV5-1 and J is TRBJ2-1, with 9 bases identical to TRBD1. This CDR3 region has 15 residues. Trimming removed 7 bases from V and 6 bases from J; junction bases left unmatched: 11. Germline CDR1 SGHRS, CDR2 YFSETQ.

This chain connects TRBV19 to TRBJ2-3, with 9 bases lining up with TRBD1. V was pared by 4 bases and J by 4 bases, with 0 bases of the junction left unmatched. The CDR3 covers 13 residues. Germline V gene sequence: CDR1 LNHDA, CDR2 SQIVND (reference sequence). The CDR3 nucleotides read TGTGCCAGTAGTAGACAGGGGGCAGATACGCAGTATTTT. It specifies CASSRQGADTQYF.

This sequence joins TRBV6-4 and TRBJ2-2; D tentatively reads TRBD1 or TRBD2 (6 bases each). The CDR3 sequence is 13 residues long. Deletions cut 6 bases from V and 5 bases from J, with 10 bases between. Germline assignment: CDR1 MRHNA and CDR2 SNTAGT. The CDR3 is CASRGGETGELFF. The CDR3 nucleotides read TGTGCCAGCAGGGGGGGCGAAACCGGGGAGCTGTTTTTT.

CDR3 loop: CASSSAGGSGYEQYF. CDR3 coding DNA: TGTGCCAGCAGTTCCGCTGGGGGGAGTGGGTACGAGCAGTACTTC. This chain joins TRBV28 and TRBJ2-7; D perhaps matches TRBD2 (6 bases). Germline V CDR1 and CDR2: MDHEN, SYDVKM. The CDR3 covers 15 residues. V was trimmed by 4 bases and J by 4 bases, leaving 17 bases between them.

In DNA form, the CDR3 reads TGTGCCAGCAGCTTAAACAGGGGGAGCTCCTACGAGCAGTACTTC. This sequence encodes CASSLNRGSSYEQYF. The genes are TRBV5-4 and TRBJ2-7; 8 positions match TRBD1. The CDR3 sequence is 15 residues long. Germline V lookup: CDR1 SGHNT, CDR2 YYREEE (reference sequence). The ends lost 2 bases at V and 0 bases at J; junction bases unmatched: 4.

The rearrangement uses TRBV5-1 and TRBJ1-4, with 9 bases fitting TRBD1. This CDR3 comprises 15 residues. Germline trimming cut 0 bases from V and 8 bases from J; bases unmatched to any gene: 5. CDR1 and CDR2 (germline): SGHRS, YFSETQ. In DNA form, the CDR3 reads TGCGCCAGCAGCTTGGAGGGGGGACAGGGCGAAAAACTGTTTTTT. Protein: CASSLEGGQGEKLFF. The complete variable domain, with remaining parts taken from reference TRBV5-1 and TRBJ1-4, reads KAGVTQTPRYLIKTRGQQVTLSCSPISGHRSVSWYQQTPGQGLQFLFEYFSETQRNKGNFPGRFSGRQFSNSRSEMNVSTLELGDSALYLCASSLEGGQGEKLFFGSGTQLSVL.

The V gene is TRBV27, the J gene TRBJ1-1; D not resolved. V dropped 6 bases and J dropped 4 bases, with 12 bases sitting between them. Germline V lookup: CDR1 MNHEY, CDR2 SMNVEV (reference sequence). The CDR3 spans 13 residues. The CDR3 loop reads CASSRMDGTEAFF. The CDR3 DNA sequence: TGTGCCAGCAGCCGGATGGACGGCACTGAAGCTTTCTTT.

A note on this clone: The junction shows a germline mismatch at one end, possibly a read error. The CDR3 nucleotides are TGTACCAGCAGCCTAGCAGGCAACAGGGAAGGCTACGAGCAGTACTTC. Its protein is CTSSLAGNREGYEQYF. This sequence joins TRBV7-2 and TRBJ2-7; a weak D match, TRBD1 (6 bases). The germline V gene encodes CDR1 SGHTA and CDR2 FQGNSA. The CDR3 totals 16 residues. Supplemented by reference TRBV7-2 and TRBJ2-7, the full variable domain reads GAGVSQSPSNKVTEKGKDVELRCDPISGHTALYWYRQSLGQGLEFLIYFQGNSAPDKSGLPSDRFSAERTGGSVSTLTIQRTQQEDSAVYLCTSSLAGNREGYEQYFGPGTRLTVT.

This chain uses TRBV18 with TRBJ1-4; D gene ambiguous. V was pared by 5 bases and J by 7 bases, with 5 bases between. Germline assignment: CDR1 KGHSH and CDR2 LQKENI. The CDR3 spans 11 residues. CDR3 protein: CASSSGEKLFF. The CDR3 DNA is TGTGCCAGCTCATCCGGTGAAAAACTGTTTTTT.

V usage is TRBV11-1 and J usage is TRBJ2-2, with 9 nucleotides matching TRBD1. This CDR3 spans 15 amino acids. The germline V gene encodes CDR1 SGHAT and CDR2 FQDESV (reference sequence). V lost 6 bases, J lost 6 bases, and 8 bases stayed unmatched. CDR3 sequence: CASSPGQGPAGELFF. The CDR3, as DNA: TGTGCCAGCAGTCCGGGACAGGGCCCCGCCGGGGAGCTGTTTTTT. The complete variable domain, with remaining parts taken from reference TRBV11-1 and TRBJ2-2, reads EAEVAQSPRYKITEKSQAVAFWCDPISGHATLYWYRQILGQGPELLVQFQDESVVDDSQLPKDRFSAERLKGVDSTLKIQPAELGDSAMYLCASSPGQGPAGELFFGEGSRLTVL.

The chain recombines TRBV9 with TRBJ1-5; tentatively, D is TRBD1 (5 bases). The CDR3 totals 13 residues. The V and J ends lost 5 bases and 7 bases respectively, with 13 bases between them. Germline V CDR1 and CDR2: SGDLS, YYNGEE. The CDR3: CASSQGGYQPQHF. The CDR3 coding sequence is TGTGCCAGCAGTCAGGGAGGATACCAGCCCCAGCATTTT.

The rearrangement links TRBV6-1 to TRBJ2-5, with D possibly TRBD1 on 6 matching bases. CDR3 size: 16 residues. CDR1 and CDR2 (germline): MNHNS, SASEGT. V was clipped by 2 bases and J by 1 base, with 14 bases between them. The CDR3 DNA reads TGTGCCAGCAGTGAAAGTTTTCAGGGGCCCCAAGAGACCCAGTACTTC. Translated, it gives CASSESFQGPQETQYF.